The TCR beta chain under discussion was sequenced for a study of Graves' ophthalmopathy and Graves' hyperthyroidism. At least ten counts were recorded for this clonotype. Its antigen is undetermined. Hyperthyroidism patients had new diagnoses, durations under 2 months, and ages of 18 to 65. Amplification from RNA transcripts yielded the TCR beta CDR3 regions. An opening RT-PCR round employed HTBI primers and preceded a second-round multiplex PCR. TCRdb processed the multiplex PCR reads anew with MiXCR; each CDR3 protein has one entry. Of around 1,000,000 distinct CDR3 sequences detected, less than 45% appear once; the ten largest clones hold 11%. CDR3 length: 13 residues. Germline-derived CDR1 and CDR2 are SQVTM and ANQGSEA. The germline V and J ends were trimmed by 3 bases and 0 bases, with 8 bases remaining between them. General study findings and limits: A majority of expanded thyroid clonotypes exceeding 0.001 frequency were likewise present in blood. Ophthalmopathy cases were distinguished from stable hyperthyroidism by a 13-signature model, reaching over 85% sensitivity and approximately 81% specificity.

What was sequenced was peripheral blood or thyroid tissue (not recorded which). The V call is TRBV29-1, the J call TRBJ1-1; D remains unclear. This sequence originates from an adult man with Graves' hyperthyroidism. CDR3 sequence (DNA): TGCAGCGTTGATGACGGTGTGAACACTGAAGCTTTCTTT. Its protein is CSVDDGVNTEAFF.